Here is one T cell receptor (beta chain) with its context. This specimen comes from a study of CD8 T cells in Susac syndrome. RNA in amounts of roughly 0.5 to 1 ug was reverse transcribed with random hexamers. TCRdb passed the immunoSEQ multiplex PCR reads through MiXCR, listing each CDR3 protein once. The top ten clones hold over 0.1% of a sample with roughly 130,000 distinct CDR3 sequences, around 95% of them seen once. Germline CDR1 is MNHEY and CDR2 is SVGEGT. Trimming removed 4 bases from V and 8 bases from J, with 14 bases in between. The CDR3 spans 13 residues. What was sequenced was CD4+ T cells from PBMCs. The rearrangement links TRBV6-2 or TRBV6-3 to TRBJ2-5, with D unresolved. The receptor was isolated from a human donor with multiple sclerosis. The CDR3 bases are TGTGCCAGCAGTTCAGGCGGTCTGGGTACCCAGTACTTC. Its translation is CASSSGGLGTQYF.